One sample yielded the 20 T cell receptor beta chains listed below, sequenced in a study of blood T cell repertoires in COVID-19. Only in-frame clones appear in the TCRdb table, and some are missing; sequencing was by immunoSEQ multiplex PCR. Altogether some 160,000 clones are present, roughly 91% being singletons, with the ten largest covering around 5.1%. Material for sequencing was peripheral blood. Every receptor here comes from a man aged 18-30 years with COVID-19, enrolled during active disease.

The chain couples TRBV5-1 to TRBJ2-7; 8 nucleotides match TRBD2. From germline, CDR1 is SGHRS and CDR2 YFSETQ. The CDR3 runs 17 residues. J lost 0 bases, V lost 1 base, and 9 bases had no gene match. CDR3 sequence: CASSLSASGSSSYEQYF. DNA for the CDR3: TGCGCCAGCAGCTTGAGCGCTAGCGGGTCAAGCTCCTACGAGCAGTACTTC.

The chain carries TRBV9 and TRBJ2-1, with 9 bases that match TRBD2. CDR3 length equals 15 residues. Germline lookup yields CDR1 SGDLS and CDR2 YYNGEE. Germline trimming cut 0 bases from V and 3 bases from J; bases unmatched to any gene: 1. CDR3 amino acids: CASSVGGGVYNEQFF. The DNA of the CDR3 is TGTGCCAGCAGCGTAGGCGGGGGGGTCTACAATGAGCAGTTCTTC.

The CDR3 region has the DNA TGCGCCAGCAGCCAAGTGGCGCGGATTAACTATGGCTACACCTTC. It translates to CASSQVARINYGYTF. This chain joins TRBV4-1 and TRBJ1-2, with no clear D. There are 15 residues in the CDR3. Trimming cost V 1 base and J 1 base, with 10 bases left between them. The germline V gene has CDR1 MGHRA and CDR2 YSYEKL.

This clone was seen only a few times. The rearrangement links TRBV25-1 to TRBJ1-5; 12 bases are shared with TRBD1. Germline V gene sequence: CDR1 MGHDK, CDR2 SYGVNS. The CDR3 runs to 16 residues. The V segment lost 4 bases and the J segment 9 bases; nucleotides outside the gene matches: 10. CDR3 coding DNA: TGTGCCAGCAGTGCCCGGGACAGGGGGCCCCAGAGGCCCCAGCATTTT. This translates into CASSARDRGPQRPQHF.

The chain couples TRBV18 to TRBJ2-7; 8 nucleotides align to TRBD2. Germline V gene lookup returns CDR1 KGHSH and CDR2 LQKENI. The CDR3 consists of 16 residues. Losses at the gene ends were 3 bases for V and 2 bases for J; bases not matched to a gene: 9. CDR3 sequence (DNA): TGTGCCAGCTCACCGCGGGGGCGGGAGGCAACCTACGAGCAGTACTTC. Its protein product is CASSPRGREATYEQYF.

The rearrangement uses TRBV7-2 and TRBJ1-3; tentative D call: TRBD1 (6 bases). This CDR3 has 17 amino acids. The germline gives CDR1 SGHTA, CDR2 FQGNSA. Trimming removed 5 bases at V and 0 bases at J, with 17 bases between. CDR3 bases: TGTGCCAGCAGCACCTACCACAGGGTGCGCTCTGGAAACACCATATATTTT. Its translation: CASSTYHRVRSGNTIYF.

The rearrangement uses TRBV30 and TRBJ1-1; TRBD1 aligns across 8 bases. The CDR3 consists of 14 residues. Germline CDR1 is GTSNPN and CDR2 is SVGIG (reference sequence). V lost 5 bases and J lost 5; bases outside the gene matches: 10. Written as DNA, the CDR3 is TGTGCCTGGGGTAAAGGGGACAGGTCGACTGAAGCTTTCTTT. The encoded protein is CAWGKGDRSTEAFF.

The rearrangement joins TRBV19 to TRBJ1-3; D may be TRBD1 (6 bases). The CDR3 totals 12 residues. V shed 10 bases and J shed 1 base, with 8 bases lying between them. Germline CDR1 and CDR2: LNHDA and SQIVND (reference sequence). CDR3 residues: CATGDSGNTIYF. DNA for the CDR3: TGTGCCACAGGGGATTCTGGAAACACCATATATTTT.

V gene TRBV9 combines with J gene TRBJ2-7; 11 positions match TRBD2. This CDR3 contains 15 residues. Looked up from germline, CDR1 is SGDLS and CDR2 is YYNGEE. J was trimmed by 6 bases and V by 2 bases; bases with no gene match: 7. CDR3 in DNA: TGTGCCAGCAGCGTTTTAGCGGGAGGGCCGAGCGAGCAGTACTTC. Translation gives CASSVLAGGPSEQYF.

The DNA for the CDR3 is TGTGCCAGCAGTGAACGAACGGACCAAGAGACCCAGTACTTC. It codes for CASSERTDQETQYF. The chain has TRBV6-1 and TRBJ2-5; no reliable D call. Per the germline V gene, CDR1 is MNHNS and CDR2 is SASEGT. The CDR3 consists of 14 residues. V lost 2 bases, J lost 0 bases, and 7 bases lay in between.

V gene TRBV6-5 combines with J gene TRBJ1-2; 9 bases agree with TRBD1. The CDR3 is made up of 14 amino acids. Germline V gene data show CDR1 as MNHEY and CDR2 as SVGAGI. The junction had 9 bases not matched to a gene; V was cut back by 8 bases and J by 5 bases. The CDR3 DNA reads TGTGCCAGCCTACTGGCACAGGGGGCTTATGGCTACACCTTC. Protein product: CASLLAQGAYGYTF.

As to this clone: Germline and junction disagree at one end, which may indicate a read error. This rearrangement joins TRBV11-2 to TRBJ1-4; TRBD1 is a possible D gene (5 bases). The V gene's germline CDR1 is SGHAT and CDR2 FQNNGV. The CDR3 consists of 12 residues. The CDR3 coding sequence is TGTGCCAGCACCAAAACAGGTGAAAAACTGCTTTTT. This encodes CASTKTGEKLLF.

The chain couples TRBV28 to TRBJ1-1; possible D gene TRBD1, 5 bases. The CDR3 has 13 amino acids. V was pared by 2 bases and J by 5 bases, with 9 bases between. Germline V lookup: CDR1 MDHEN, CDR2 SYDVKM. CDR3 nucleotides: TGTGCCAGCAGTTTAGGGGGGGGAACTGAAGCTTTCTTT. This sequence encodes CASSLGGGTEAFF.

In its sample, this clone was seen once. The chain carries TRBV4-1 and TRBJ2-2; TRBD1 might be the D (6 bases). The V gene lost 1 base and the J gene lost 0 bases, with 6 bases spanning the gap. The CDR3 loop spans 15 amino acids. Germline CDR1 is MGHRA and CDR2 is YSYEKL. The CDR3 region is CASSQGTANTGELFF. The CDR3 DNA is TGCGCCAGCAGCCAAGGGACAGCGAACACCGGGGAGCTGTTTTTT.

The chain couples TRBV12-3 or TRBV12-4 to TRBJ2-7; 8 bases fit TRBD1. The CDR3 extends over 13 amino acids. V trimming: 6 bases; J trimming: 3 bases; junction bases outside the gene matches: 4. The CDR3 sequence: CASRLTGVYEQYF. CDR3 coding DNA: TGTGCCAGCAGATTGACAGGGGTCTACGAGCAGTACTTC.

This chain joins TRBV2 and TRBJ1-3; D uncertain. The germline V and J ends were trimmed by 6 bases and 0 bases, with 12 bases remaining between them. CDR3 length equals 15 residues. Germline V gene lookup returns CDR1 SNHLY and CDR2 FYNNEI. This chain's CDR3 is CASSAQAISGNTIYF. DNA for the CDR3: TGTGCCAGCAGCGCTCAGGCCATCTCTGGAAACACCATATATTTT.

The chain links TRBV10-3 to TRBJ2-1; TRBD2 aligns across 7 bases. Per the germline V gene, CDR1 is ENHRY and CDR2 is SYGVKD. V shed 4 bases, J shed 7 bases, and the junction held 10 bases outside the gene matches. This CDR3 is 15 amino acids long. The DNA for the CDR3 is TGTGCCATCAGTGCCTGGACTAGTATGGCGAATGAGCAGTTCTTC. Amino acids: CAISAWTSMANEQFF.

The CDR3 is CASSLEGGRASGTQETQYF. CDR3 DNA sequence: TGCGCCAGCAGCTTGGAAGGGGGCAGGGCTAGCGGGACTCAAGAGACCCAGTACTTC. The genes are TRBV5-1 and TRBJ2-5, with 9 positions matching TRBD2. The junction had 14 bases not matched to a gene; V was cut back by 0 bases and J by 2 bases. Germline lookup yields CDR1 SGHRS and CDR2 YFSETQ. The CDR3 runs 19 residues.

This clone was counted a few times. Here the CDR3 DNA reads TGTGCCAGCAGCTTTGGAATCCCGGACAGGGGGTGGTTAGGCACTGAAGCTTTCTTT. Its protein is CASSFGIPDRGWLGTEAFF. J is TRBJ1-1 and V is TRBV5-6; 10 nucleotides line up with TRBD1. This CDR3 contains 19 residues. Germline loops: CDR1 SGHDT, CDR2 YYEEEE. Losses at the gene ends were 2 bases for V and 4 bases for J; bases not matched to a gene: 17.

The rearrangement joins TRBV18 to TRBJ2-7, with a weak D call TRBD1 (5 bases). In germline, CDR1 is KGHSH, CDR2 LQKENI. This CDR3 comprises 14 residues. Trimming cost V 1 base and J 4 bases, with 11 bases left between them. Written as DNA, the CDR3 is TGTGCCAGCTCACCACAAGGGGTCTGGTACGAGCAGTACTTC. Its protein is CASSPQGVWYEQYF.